This T cell receptor beta chain was recorded in a study of T cell repertoires in cytomegalovirus infection. On the study more broadly: CMV infection plus the matching HLA type was flagged by public TCR beta signatures. Study-level points and caveats: Summed public TCR beta family frequency identified CMV carriers bearing the relevant HLA.

Using its own MiXCR run on the reads, TCRdb lists one record per CDR3 protein. This sample has 310,000 or so distinct CDR3 sequences, with 9.6% found just once. This clonotype was seen at least ten times. Its antigen is still unknown. The length of the CDR3 is 15 residues. Germline V gives CDR1 SGHTA, CDR2 FQGNSA. V lost 5 bases to trimming and J lost 4 bases, with 15 bases between them. The chain carries TRBV7-2 and TRBJ1-3, with D possibly TRBD1 on 6 matching bases. This receptor was obtained from a human donor in good health (CMV status not recorded). Some clones in this sample may be carry-over from other donors' samples. Sample: PBMCs. For the CDR3, the DNA is TGTGCCAGCAGCCTTGGACAAGGGGGAGGAAACACCATATATTTT. Translating it yields CASSLGQGGGNTIYF.